This T cell receptor (beta chain) was retrieved from a study of Graves' ophthalmopathy and Graves' hyperthyroidism. The CDR3 covers 8 residues. Looked up from germline, CDR1 is DFQATT and CDR2 is SNEGSKA (reference sequence). The ends were cut back, 5 bases at V and 5 bases at J, with 0 bases in the middle. Among the hyperthyroidism patients, all were newly diagnosed, aged 18 to 65, with under 2 months' duration. From RNA, the CDR3 regions of TCR beta chains were amplified and sequenced. The workflow started with a first-round RT-PCR run with HTBI primers and then moved on to a second-round multiplex PCR. TCRdb called the multiplex PCR reads again in MiXCR, with one record for every CDR3 protein. The data show about 620,000 distinct CDR3 sequences, over 20% seen once.

Input material: peripheral blood. The receptor comes from a woman between 18 and 30 years old with stable Graves' hyperthyroidism. Some clones in this sample may be carry-over from other donors' samples. This sequence joins TRBV20-1 and TRBJ1-2; D unclear. In DNA form, the CDR3 reads TGCAGTGCTTATGGCTACACCTTC. Translating it yields CSAYGYTF.